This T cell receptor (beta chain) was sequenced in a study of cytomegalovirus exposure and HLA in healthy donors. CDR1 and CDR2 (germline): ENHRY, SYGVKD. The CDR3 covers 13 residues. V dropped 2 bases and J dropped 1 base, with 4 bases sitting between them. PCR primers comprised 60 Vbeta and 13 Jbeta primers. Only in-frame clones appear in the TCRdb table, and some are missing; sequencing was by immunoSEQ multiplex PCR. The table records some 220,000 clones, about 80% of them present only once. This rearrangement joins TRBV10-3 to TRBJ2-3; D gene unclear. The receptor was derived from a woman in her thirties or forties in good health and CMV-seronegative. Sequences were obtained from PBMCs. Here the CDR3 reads CAISEQGTDTQYF. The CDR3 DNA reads TGTGCCATCAGTGAGCAGGGCACAGATACGCAGTATTTT.